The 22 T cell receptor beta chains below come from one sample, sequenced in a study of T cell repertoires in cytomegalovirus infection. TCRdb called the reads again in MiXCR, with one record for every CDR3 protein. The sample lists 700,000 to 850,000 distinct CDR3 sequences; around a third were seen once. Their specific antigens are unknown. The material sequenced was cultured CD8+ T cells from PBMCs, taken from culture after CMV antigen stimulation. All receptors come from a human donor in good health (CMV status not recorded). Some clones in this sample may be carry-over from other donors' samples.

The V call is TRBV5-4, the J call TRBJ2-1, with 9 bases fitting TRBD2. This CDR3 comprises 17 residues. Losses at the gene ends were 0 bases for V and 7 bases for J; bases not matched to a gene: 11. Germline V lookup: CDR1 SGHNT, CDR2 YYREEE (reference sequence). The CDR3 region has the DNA TGTGCCAGCAGCTTGGGCGGGGGGGCAAATAGAGCGAATGAGCAGTTCTTC. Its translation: CASSLGGGANRANEQFF.

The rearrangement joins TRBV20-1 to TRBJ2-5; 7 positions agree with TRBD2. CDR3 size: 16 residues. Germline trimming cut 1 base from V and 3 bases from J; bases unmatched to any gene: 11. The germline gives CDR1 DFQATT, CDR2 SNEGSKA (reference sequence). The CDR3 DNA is TGCAGTGCTAGAGTATTGGGCGGGGGAGGAAAAGAGACCCAGTACTTC. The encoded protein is CSARVLGGGGKETQYF.

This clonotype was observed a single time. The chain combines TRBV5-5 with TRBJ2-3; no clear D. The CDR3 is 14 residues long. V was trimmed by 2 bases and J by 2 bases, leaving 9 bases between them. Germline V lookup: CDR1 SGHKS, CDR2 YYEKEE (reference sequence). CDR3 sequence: CASSFATYTDTQYF. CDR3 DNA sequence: TGTGCCAGCAGCTTTGCCACCTACACAGATACGCAGTATTTT.

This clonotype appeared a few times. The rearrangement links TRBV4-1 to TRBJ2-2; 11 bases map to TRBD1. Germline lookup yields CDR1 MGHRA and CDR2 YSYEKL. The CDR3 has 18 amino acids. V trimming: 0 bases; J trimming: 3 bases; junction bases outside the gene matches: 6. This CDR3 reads CASSQERGGQGDTGELFF. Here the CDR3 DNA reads TGCGCCAGCAGCCAAGAACGGGGGGGACAGGGGGACACCGGGGAGCTGTTTTTT.

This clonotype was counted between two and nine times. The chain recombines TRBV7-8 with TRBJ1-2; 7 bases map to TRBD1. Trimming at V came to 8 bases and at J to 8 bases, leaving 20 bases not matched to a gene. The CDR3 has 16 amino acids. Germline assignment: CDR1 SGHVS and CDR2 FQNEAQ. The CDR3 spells CASRLPGQLLLAGYTF. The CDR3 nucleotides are TGTGCCAGCCGATTACCGGGACAGTTATTACTGGCCGGCTACACCTTC. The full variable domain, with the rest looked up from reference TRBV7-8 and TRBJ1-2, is GAGVSQSPRYKVAKRGQDVALRCDPISGHVSLFWYQQALGQGPEFLTYFQNEAQLDKSGLPSDRFFAERPEGSVSTLKIQRTQQEDSAVYLCASRLPGQLLLAGYTFGSGTRLTVV.

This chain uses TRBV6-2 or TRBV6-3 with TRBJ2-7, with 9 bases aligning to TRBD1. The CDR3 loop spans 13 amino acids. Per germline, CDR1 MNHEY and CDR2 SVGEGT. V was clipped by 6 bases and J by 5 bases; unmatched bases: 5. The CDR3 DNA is TGTGCCAGCAGGACGACAGGGGGGAACGAGCAGTACGTC. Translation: CASRTTGGNEQYV.

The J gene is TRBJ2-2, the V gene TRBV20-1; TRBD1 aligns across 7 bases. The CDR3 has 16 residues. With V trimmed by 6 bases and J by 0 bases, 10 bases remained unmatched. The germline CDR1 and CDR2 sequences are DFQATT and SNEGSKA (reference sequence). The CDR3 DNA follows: TGCAGTGCAACTCATGGACAGGCCTCGAACACCGGGGAGCTGTTTTTT. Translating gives CSATHGQASNTGELFF.

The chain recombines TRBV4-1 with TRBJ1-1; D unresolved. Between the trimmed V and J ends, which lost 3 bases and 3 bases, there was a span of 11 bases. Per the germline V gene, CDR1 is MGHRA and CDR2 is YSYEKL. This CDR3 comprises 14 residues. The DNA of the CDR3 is TGCGCCAGCAGCCATGGGAAAGGTTACACTGAAGCTTTCTTT. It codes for CASSHGKGYTEAFF.

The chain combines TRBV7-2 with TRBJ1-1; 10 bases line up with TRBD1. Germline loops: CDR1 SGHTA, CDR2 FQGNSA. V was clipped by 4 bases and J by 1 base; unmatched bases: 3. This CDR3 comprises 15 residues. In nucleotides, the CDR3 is TGTGCCAGCAGCTCGGACAGGGGGGGGAACACTGAAGCTTTCTTT. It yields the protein CASSSDRGGNTEAFF.

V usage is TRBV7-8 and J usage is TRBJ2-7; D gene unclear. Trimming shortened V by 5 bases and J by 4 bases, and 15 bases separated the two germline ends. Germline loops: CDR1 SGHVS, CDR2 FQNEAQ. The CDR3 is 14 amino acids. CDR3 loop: CASSPTTPGYEQYF. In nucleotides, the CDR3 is TGTGCCAGCAGCCCCACCACGCCGGGTTACGAGCAGTACTTC.

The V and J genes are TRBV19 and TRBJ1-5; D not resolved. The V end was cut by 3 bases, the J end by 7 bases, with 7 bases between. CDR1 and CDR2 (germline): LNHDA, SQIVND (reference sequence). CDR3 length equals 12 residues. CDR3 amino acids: CASSIGVQPQHF. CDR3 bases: TGTGCCAGTAGTATCGGGGTCCAGCCCCAGCATTTT.

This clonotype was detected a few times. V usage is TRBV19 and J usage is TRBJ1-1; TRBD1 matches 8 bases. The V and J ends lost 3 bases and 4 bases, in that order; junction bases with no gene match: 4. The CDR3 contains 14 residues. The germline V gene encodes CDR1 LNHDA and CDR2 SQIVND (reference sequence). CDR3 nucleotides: TGTGCCAGTAGTATTGGACAGGGAGTCACTGAAGCTTTCTTT. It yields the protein CASSIGQGVTEAFF.

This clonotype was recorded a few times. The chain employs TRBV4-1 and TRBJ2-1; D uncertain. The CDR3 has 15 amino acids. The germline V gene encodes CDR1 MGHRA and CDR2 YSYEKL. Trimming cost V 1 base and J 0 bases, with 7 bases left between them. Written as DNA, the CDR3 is TGCGCCAGCAGCCAAGTCGGCAGCTCCTACAATGAGCAGTTCTTC. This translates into CASSQVGSSYNEQFF.

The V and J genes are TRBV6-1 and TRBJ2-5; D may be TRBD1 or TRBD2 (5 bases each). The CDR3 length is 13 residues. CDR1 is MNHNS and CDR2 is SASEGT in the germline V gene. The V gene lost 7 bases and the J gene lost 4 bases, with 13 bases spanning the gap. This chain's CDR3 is CASKRDARETQYF. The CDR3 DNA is TGTGCCAGCAAGAGGGACGCCAGAGAGACCCAGTACTTC.

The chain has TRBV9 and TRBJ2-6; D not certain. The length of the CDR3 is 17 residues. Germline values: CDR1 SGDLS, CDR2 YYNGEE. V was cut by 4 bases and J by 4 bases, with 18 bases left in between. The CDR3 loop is CASSSRHPLSGANVLTF. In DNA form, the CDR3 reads TGTGCCAGCAGCTCCCGACACCCCCTCTCGGGGGCCAACGTCCTGACTTTC.

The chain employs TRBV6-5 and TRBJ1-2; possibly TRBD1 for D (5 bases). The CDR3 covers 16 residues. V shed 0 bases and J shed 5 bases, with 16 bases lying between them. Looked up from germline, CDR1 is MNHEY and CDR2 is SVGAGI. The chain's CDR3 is CASSYSGTAHVYGYTF. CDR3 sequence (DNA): TGTGCCAGCAGTTACTCTGGGACCGCACATGTATATGGCTACACCTTC.

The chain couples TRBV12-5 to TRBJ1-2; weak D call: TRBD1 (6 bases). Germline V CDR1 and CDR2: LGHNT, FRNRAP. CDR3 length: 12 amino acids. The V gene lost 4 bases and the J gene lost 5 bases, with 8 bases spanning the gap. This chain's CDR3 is CASGSGAYGYTF. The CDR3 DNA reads TGTGCTAGTGGTTCGGGGGCGTATGGCTACACCTTC.

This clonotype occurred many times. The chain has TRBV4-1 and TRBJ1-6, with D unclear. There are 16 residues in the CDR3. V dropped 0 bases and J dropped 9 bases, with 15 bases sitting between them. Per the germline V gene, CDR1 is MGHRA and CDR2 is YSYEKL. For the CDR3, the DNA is TGCGCCAGCAGCCAAGACCCACAGCGGACCATTTCACCCCTCCACTTT. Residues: CASSQDPQRTISPLHF.

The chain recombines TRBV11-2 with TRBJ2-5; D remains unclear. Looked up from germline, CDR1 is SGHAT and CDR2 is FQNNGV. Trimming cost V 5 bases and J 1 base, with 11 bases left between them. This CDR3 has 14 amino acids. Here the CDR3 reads CASSPRNFQETQYF. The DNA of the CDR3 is TGTGCCAGCAGCCCTAGAAATTTCCAAGAGACCCAGTACTTC.

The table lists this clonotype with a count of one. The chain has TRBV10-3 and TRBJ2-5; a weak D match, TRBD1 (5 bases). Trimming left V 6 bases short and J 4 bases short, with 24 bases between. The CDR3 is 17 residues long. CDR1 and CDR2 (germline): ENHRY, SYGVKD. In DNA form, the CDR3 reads TGTGCCATCAGCGAAAAAAAGGGGCAGGGTATCGGAGAGACCCAGTACTTC. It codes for CAISEKKGQGIGETQYF.

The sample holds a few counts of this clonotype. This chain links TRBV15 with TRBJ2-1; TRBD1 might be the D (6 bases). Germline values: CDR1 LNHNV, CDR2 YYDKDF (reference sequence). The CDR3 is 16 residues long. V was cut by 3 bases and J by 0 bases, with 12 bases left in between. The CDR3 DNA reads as TGTGCCACCAGCAGGGGGGCCGCGGCCTCCTACAATGAGCAGTTCTTC. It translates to CATSRGAAASYNEQFF.

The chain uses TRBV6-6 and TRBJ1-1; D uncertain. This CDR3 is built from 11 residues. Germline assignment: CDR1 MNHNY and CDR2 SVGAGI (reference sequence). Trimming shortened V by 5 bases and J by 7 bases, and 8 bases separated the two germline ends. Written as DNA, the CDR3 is TGTGCCAGCAGTCGGGCAATTGAAGCTTTCTTT. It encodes CASSRAIEAFF.